This T cell receptor beta chain was sequenced in a study of cytomegalovirus exposure and HLA in healthy donors. Study findings and constraints: Most of the TCR beta V segments (in an earlier analysis) were productive either about 87% or about 30% of the time. Analyzed later, association rates of TCRs varied across HLA loci, with DRB1 most and HLA-C fewest. Reports credit the classifier with highly specific, highly sensitive diagnosis of cytomegalovirus status.

This CDR3 has 16 residues. Germline V CDR1 and CDR2: SGHRS, YFSETQ. The J segment lost 0 bases and the V segment lost 7 bases, leaving 7 bases of the junction unmatched. Primers for the PCR totalled 60 Vbeta and 13 Jbeta. Method: immunoSEQ multiplex PCR; TCRdb's copy keeps in-frame clones and lacks some. In the table there are some 120,000 clones, roughly 74% of which are singletons. To note about this clone: Its target is not known.

This receptor was taken from a woman aged 50 to 60 in good health and CMV-seropositive. Specimen: PBMCs. This chain joins TRBV5-1 and TRBJ2-6, with 7 bases fitting TRBD1. The DNA for the CDR3 is TGCGCCAGCTCTGAACAGGGGAGCTCTGGGGCCAACGTCCTGACTTTC. Amino acid sequence: CASSEQGSSGANVLTF.